This T cell receptor beta chain was recorded in a study of lymphopenia after photon versus proton radiotherapy. Profiling relied on immunoSEQ multiplex PCR, and the TCRdb table lists in-frame clones only, not all of them. The sample records about 40,000 clones, 85% to 90% being singletons. On this clone: Its antigen remains unknown.

Germline assignment: CDR1 LNHDA and CDR2 SQIVND (reference sequence). V shed 6 bases, J shed 3 bases, and the junction held 15 bases outside the gene matches. The CDR3 consists of 19 residues. Study-level findings and limits: Survival link was tested only in deceased patients; proton benefit remains a possibility. Larger post-nadir TCR diversity loss correlated inversely with survival in deceased patients.

The sequencing here drew on peripheral blood, taken from a patient treated with photon-based radiotherapy. J is TRBJ2-4 and V is TRBV19; 12 nucleotides align to TRBD2. The TCR originated in a man aged 45-60 years with gastric cancer. The CDR3 loop is CASRQYQKTSGSVKNIQYF. The DNA of the CDR3 is TGTGCCAGTAGACAATACCAAAAGACTAGCGGGAGTGTCAAAAACATTCAGTACTTC.